This entry lists 2 T cell receptor beta chains sequenced from one sample in a study of blood T cell repertoires in COVID-19 (TCRdb year 2020). Library preparation employed the immunoSEQ multiplex PCR assay. The table was pulled from immuneACCESS by TCRdb, which kept in-frame rearrangements only. Such tables lose some clones; where checked, under half of the loss comes from unresolved V genes, and the rest has no known cause. The sample table contains approximately 220,000 clones; only one count was recorded for 88% of them. Roughly 2.7% of the sample lies in the top ten. Sequencing used PBMCs or T cells enriched from blood (not recorded which). The receptors here all came from a woman in her 30s who had recovered from COVID-19.

The CDR3 DNA reads as TGCAGCGCCCAATTGGCCTACGACAGGTTCCAAGAGTACTTC. Translating gives CSAQLAYDRFQEYF. The V gene is TRBV29-1, the J gene TRBJ2-5; possibly TRBD1 for D (6 bases). Germline CDR1 is SQVTM and CDR2 is ANQGSEA. The V and J ends lost 7 bases and 12 bases respectively, with 27 bases between them. CDR3 length equals 14 residues.

Only one count was recorded for this clone. V is TRBV2 and J is TRBJ1-2; possible D gene TRBD1, 5 bases. The length of the CDR3 is 13 residues. Trimming left V 4 bases short and J 5 bases short, with 11 bases between. Germline values: CDR1 SNHLY, CDR2 FYNNEI. The CDR3 DNA reads TGTGCCAGCAGTGCCACTCCAGGGTATGGCTACACCTTC. This encodes CASSATPGYGYTF. The variable domain in full, completed from reference TRBV2 and TRBJ1-2, reads EPEVTQTPSHQVTQMGQEVILRCVPISNHLYFYWYRQILGQKVEFLVSFYNNEISEKSEIFDDQFSVERPDGSNFTLKIRSTKLEDSAMYFCASSATPGYGYTFGSGTRLTVV.